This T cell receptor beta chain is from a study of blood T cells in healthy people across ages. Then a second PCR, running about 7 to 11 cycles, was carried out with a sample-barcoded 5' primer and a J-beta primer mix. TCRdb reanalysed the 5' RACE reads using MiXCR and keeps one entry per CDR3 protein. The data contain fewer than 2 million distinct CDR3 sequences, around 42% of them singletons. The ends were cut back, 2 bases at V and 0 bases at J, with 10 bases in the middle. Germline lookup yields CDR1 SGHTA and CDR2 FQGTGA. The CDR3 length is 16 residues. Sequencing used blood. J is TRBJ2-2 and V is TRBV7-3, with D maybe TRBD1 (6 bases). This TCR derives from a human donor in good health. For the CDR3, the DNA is TGTGCCAGCAGCTTACAGGGGACCCCGAACACCGGGGAGCTGTTTTTT. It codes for CASSLQGTPNTGELFF. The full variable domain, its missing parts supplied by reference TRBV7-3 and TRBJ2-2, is GAGVSQTPSNKVTEKGKYVELRCDPISGHTALYWYRQSLGQGPEFLIYFQGTGAADDSGLPNDRFFAVRPEGSVSTLKIQRTERGDSAVYLCASSLQGTPNTGELFFGEGSRLTVL.